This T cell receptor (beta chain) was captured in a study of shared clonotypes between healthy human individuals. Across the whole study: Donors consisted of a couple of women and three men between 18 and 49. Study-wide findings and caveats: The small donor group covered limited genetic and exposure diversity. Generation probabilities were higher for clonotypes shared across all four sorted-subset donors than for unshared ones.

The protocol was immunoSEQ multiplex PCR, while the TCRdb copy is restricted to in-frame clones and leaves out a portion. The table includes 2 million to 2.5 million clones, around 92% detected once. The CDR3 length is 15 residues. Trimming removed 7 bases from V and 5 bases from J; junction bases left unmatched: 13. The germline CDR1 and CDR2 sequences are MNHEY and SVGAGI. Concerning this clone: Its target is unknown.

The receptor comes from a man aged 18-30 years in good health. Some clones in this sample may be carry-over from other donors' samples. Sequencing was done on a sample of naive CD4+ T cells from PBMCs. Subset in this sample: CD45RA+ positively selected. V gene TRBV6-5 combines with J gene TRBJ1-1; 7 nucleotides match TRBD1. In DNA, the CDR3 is TGTGCCAGCACTAAAACAGGGGTCCGGGGGACTGAAGCTTTCTTT. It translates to CASTKTGVRGTEAFF.